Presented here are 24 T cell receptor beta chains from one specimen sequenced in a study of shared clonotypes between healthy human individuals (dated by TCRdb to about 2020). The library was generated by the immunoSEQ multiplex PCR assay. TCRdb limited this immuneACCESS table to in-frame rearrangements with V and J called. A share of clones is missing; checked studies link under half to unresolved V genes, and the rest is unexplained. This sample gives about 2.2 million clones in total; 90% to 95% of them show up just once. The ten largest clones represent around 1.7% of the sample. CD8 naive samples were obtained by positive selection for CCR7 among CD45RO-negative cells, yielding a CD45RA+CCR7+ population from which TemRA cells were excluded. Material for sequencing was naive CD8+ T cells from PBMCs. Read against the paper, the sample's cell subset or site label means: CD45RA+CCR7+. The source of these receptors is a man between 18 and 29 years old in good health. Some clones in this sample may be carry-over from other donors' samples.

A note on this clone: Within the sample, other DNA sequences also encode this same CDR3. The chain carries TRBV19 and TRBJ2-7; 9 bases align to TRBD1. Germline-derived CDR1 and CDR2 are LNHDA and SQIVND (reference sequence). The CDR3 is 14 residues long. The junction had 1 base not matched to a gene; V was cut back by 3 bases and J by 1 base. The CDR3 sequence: CASSIGTGSYEQYF. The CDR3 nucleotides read TGTGCCAGTAGTATTGGGACAGGGTCCTACGAGCAGTACTTC.

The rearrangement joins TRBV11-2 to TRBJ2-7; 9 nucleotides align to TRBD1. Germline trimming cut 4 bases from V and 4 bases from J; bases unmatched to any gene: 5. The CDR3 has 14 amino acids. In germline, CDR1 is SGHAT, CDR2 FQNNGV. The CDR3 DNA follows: TGTGCCAGCAGCTACACAGGGGGCGGGTACGAGCAGTACTTC. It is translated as CASSYTGGGYEQYF.

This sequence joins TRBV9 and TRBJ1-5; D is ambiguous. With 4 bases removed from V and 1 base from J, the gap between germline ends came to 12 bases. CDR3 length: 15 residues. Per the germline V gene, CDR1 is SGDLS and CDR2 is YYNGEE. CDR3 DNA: TGTGCCAGCAGCCGCGACGGAGTCAGCAATCAGCCCCAGCATTTT. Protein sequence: CASSRDGVSNQPQHF.

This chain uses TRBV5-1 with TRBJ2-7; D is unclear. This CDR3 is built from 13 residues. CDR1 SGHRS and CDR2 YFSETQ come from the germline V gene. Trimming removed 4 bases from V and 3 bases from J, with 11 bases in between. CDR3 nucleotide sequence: TGCGCCAGCAGCCCCCCGGTTGTCTACGAGCAGTACTTC. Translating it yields CASSPPVVYEQYF.

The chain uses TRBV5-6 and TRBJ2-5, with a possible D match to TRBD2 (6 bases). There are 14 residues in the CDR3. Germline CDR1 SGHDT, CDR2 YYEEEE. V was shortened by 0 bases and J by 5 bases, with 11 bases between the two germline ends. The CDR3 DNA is TGTGCCAGCAGCTTGGCGGGGGTCGGGGAGACCCAGTACTTC. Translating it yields CASSLAGVGETQYF.

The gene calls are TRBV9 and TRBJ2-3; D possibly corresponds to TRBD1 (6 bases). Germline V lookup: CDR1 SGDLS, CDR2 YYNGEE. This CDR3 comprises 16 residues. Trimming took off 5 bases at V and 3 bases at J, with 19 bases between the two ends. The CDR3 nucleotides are TGTGCCAGCAGTCCATACGGACAGATCGAGACAGATACGCAGTATTTT. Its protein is CASSPYGQIETDTQYF.

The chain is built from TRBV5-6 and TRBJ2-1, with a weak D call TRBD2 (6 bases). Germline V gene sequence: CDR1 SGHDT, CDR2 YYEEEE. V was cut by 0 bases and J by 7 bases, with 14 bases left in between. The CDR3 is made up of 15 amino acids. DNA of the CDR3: TGTGCCAGCAGCTTGGGTAGCGGAGCATTAAATGAGCAGTTCTTC. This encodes CASSLGSGALNEQFF.

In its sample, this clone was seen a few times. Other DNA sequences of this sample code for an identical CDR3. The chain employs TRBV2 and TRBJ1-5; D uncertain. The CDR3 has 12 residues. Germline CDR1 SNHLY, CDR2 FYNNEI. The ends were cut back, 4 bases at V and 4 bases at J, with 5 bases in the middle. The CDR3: CASSVGNQPQHF. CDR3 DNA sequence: TGTGCCAGCAGTGTGGGGAATCAGCCCCAGCATTTT.

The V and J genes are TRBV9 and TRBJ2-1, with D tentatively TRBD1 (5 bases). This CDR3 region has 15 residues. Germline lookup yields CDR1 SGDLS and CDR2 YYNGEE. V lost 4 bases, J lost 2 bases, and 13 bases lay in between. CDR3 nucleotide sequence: TGTGCCAGCAGCCCCAGGACAAGGGCCTACAATGAGCAGTTCTTC. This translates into CASSPRTRAYNEQFF.

The CDR3 DNA reads TGTGCCAGCAGTTTGGGGACTCAGGGCTTCACCGGGGAGCTGTTTTTT. Protein product: CASSLGTQGFTGELFF. J is TRBJ2-2 and V is TRBV28, with D possibly being TRBD2 (6 bases). The CDR3 totals 16 residues. CDR1 and CDR2 from the germline V gene are MDHEN and SYDVKM. V dropped 3 bases and J dropped 4 bases, with 15 bases sitting between them.

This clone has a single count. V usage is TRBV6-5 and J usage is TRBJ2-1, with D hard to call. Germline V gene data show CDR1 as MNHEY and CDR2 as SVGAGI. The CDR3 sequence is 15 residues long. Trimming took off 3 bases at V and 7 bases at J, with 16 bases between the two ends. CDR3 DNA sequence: TGTGCCAGCAGTTATCCGTCGAACGGCTTAAATGAGCAGTTCTTC. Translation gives CASSYPSNGLNEQFF.

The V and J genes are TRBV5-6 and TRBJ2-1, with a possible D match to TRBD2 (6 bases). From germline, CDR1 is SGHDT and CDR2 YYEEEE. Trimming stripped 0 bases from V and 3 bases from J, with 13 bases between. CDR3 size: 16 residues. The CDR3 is CASSLASGEIYNEQFF. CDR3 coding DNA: TGTGCCAGCAGCTTGGCCTCGGGAGAGATCTACAATGAGCAGTTCTTC.

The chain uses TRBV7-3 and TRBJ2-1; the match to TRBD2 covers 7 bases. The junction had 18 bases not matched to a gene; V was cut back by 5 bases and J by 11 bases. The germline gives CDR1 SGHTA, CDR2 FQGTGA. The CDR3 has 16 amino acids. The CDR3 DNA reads TGTGCCAGCAGCGGGGAAGGGCTAGCGGCCGATTCTCAGCAGTTCTTC. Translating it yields CASSGEGLAADSQQFF.

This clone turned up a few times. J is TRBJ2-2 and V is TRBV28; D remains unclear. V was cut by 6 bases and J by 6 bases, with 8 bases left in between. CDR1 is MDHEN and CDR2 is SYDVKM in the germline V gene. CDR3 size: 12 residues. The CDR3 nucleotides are TGTGCCAGCAGAGAATTTCCCGGGGAGCTGTTTTTT. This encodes CASREFPGELFF.

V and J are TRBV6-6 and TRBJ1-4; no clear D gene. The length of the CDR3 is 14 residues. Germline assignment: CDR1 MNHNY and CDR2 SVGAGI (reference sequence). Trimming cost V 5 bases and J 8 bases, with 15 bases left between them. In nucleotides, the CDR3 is TGTGCCAGCAGTGTGAGCCGGTCTCTCGAAAAACTGTTTTTT. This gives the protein CASSVSRSLEKLFF.

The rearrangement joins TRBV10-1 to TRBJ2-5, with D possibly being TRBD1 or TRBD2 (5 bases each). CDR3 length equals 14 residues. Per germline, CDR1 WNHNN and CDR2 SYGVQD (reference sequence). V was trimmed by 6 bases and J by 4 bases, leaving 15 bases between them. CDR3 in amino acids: CASSGLGTGETQYF. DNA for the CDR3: TGCGCCAGCAGCGGACTGGGGACCGGAGAGACCCAGTACTTC.

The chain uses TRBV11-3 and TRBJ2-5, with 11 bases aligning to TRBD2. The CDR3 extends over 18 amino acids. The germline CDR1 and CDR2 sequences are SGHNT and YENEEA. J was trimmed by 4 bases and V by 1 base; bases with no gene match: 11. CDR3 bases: TGTGCCAGCAGCTTAGGGGGACTAGCGGCCTCCCGGGGAGAGACCCAGTACTTC. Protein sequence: CASSLGGLAASRGETQYF.

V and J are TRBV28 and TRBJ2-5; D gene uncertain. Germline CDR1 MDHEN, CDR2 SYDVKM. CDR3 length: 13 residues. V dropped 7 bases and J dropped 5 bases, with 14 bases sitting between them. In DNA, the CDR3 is TGTGCCAGCAACGGACGGTATCTGGAGACCCAGTACTTC. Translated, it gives CASNGRYLETQYF.

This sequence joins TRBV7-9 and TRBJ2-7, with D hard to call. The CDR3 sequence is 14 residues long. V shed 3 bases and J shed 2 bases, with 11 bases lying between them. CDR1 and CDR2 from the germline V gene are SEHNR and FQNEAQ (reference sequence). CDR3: CASSFYSNPYEQYF. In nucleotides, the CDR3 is TGTGCCAGCAGCTTCTACAGTAATCCCTACGAGCAGTACTTC.

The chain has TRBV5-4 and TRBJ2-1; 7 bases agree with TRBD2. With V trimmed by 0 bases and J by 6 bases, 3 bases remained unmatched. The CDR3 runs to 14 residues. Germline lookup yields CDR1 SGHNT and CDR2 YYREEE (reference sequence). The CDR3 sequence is CASSLGLAVNEQFF. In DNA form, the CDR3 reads TGTGCCAGCAGCTTGGGACTAGCCGTCAATGAGCAGTTCTTC. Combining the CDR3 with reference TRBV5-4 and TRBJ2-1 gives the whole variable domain ETGVTQSPTHLIKTRGQQVTLRCSSQSGHNTVSWYQQALGQGPQFIFQYYREEENGRGNFPPRFSGLQFPNYSSELNVNALELDDSALYLCASSLGLAVNEQFFGPGTRLTVL.

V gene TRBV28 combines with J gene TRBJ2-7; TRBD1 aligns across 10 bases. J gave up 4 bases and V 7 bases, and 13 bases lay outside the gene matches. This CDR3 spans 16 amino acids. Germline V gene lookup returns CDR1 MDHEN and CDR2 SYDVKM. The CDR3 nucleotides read TGTGCCAGCAAATGGGGCTGGGGACAGGGGCAATACGAGCAGTACTTC. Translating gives CASKWGWGQGQYEQYF.

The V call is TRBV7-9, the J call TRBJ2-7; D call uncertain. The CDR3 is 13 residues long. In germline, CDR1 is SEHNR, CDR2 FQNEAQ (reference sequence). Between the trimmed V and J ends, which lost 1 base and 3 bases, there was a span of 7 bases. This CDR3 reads CASSLDGFYEQYF. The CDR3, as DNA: TGTGCCAGCAGCTTAGACGGGTTCTACGAGCAGTACTTC.

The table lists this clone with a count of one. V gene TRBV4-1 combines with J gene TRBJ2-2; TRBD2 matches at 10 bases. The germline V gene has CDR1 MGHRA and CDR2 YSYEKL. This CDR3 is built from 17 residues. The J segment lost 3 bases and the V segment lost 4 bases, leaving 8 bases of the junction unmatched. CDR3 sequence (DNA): TGCGCCAGCAGCCCTTCGGAGCGGGAGGGCCACACCGGGGAGCTGTTTTTT. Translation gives CASSPSEREGHTGELFF.

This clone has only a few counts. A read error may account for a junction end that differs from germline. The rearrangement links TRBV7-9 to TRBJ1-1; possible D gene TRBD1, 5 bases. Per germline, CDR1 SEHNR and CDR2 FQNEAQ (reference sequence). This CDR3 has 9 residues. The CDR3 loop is CASSSGTSF. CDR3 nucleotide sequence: TGTGCCAGCAGCTCCGGGACCTCCTTT.